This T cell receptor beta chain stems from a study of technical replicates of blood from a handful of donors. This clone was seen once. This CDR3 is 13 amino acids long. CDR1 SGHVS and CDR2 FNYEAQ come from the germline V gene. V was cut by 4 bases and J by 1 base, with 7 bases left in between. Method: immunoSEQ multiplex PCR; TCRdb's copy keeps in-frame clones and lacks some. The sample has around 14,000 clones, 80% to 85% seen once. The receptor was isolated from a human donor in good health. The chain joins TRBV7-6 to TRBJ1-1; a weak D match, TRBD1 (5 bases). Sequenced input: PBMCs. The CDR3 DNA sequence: TGTGCCAGCAGCTCACAGGAGAACACTGAAGCTTTCTTT. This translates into CASSSQENTEAFF.